Detailed here is one T cell receptor beta chain. This clonotype has a count of ten or more. Its antigen remains unidentified. There are no base qualities to consult, and no much larger clone falls within one base. The time point label corresponds to: pre-sensitization, week 0. The treatment or condition label, as the study defines it: therapeutic diphenylcyclopropenone sensitization with weekly scalp DPC. At each patch-test visit, blood was drawn before the patch test was applied. Eligible patients were aged 18 to 70, diagnosed with alopecia, deemed suitable for DPC therapy, and excluded if pregnant. Unfractionated whole blood was collected in Tempus Blood RNA tubes, and total RNA was extracted from that blood. V is pared back by 2 bases and J by 5 bases, with 13 bases lying between the germline termini. From its cysteine to its phenylalanine, the CDR3 spans 14 amino acids. Only CDR3 DNA remains: 42 bases, in frame from the first base. CDR1 is given as SQVTM and CDR2 as ANQGSEA, both from the germline V gene.

The sample belongs to a study of human T cells and chemical hapten exposure (dated by TCRdb to the early 2020s). Turning to the overall study: For sensitization, 2% DPC in acetone was applied to a 2 cm by 2 cm area of upper inner arm skin. Nearly 30 alopecia patients gave blood for TCR sequencing at one to four time points (pre-sensitization, 2, 6 and 24 weeks). Patch testing on the upper back used Finn chambers containing 0.01% DPC, with scoring done after 6 days according to International Contact Dermatitis Research Group standards. In alopecia patients, the study followed how the peripheral blood TCR repertoire changed in vivo over primary and secondary sensitization to diphenylcyclopropenone (DPC), a hapten. Alopecia areata with under or over 50% scalp involvement, alopecia totalis and alopecia universalis were represented in the patient cohort, which was mostly female. Weekly therapeutic DPC doses were additionally applied to the scalp of patients throughout the roughly 25-week study period. Libraries were pooled for sequencing, and per-sample TCR yields varied mainly because of small differences in library volumes within the pool. Blood was sampled from patients pre-sensitization (week 0) and at 2, 6 and about 24 weeks after DPC sensitization. The study at large found these results: A positive correlation was found between the number of PT1 expanded TCRs and patch test score, with significance reached at thresholds 8, 16 and 32 but not 4. Because all patients had alopecia, a presumed autoimmune disease, the immune response of the patients might differ from that of healthy individuals. Significantly more large CDR3 similarity clusters were formed by expanded TCRs than by pre-sensitization or healthy control sets, consistent with antigen-driven responses. After repeated subsampling, changes were observed in the strength of the expansion versus patch-test correlation and in the threshold at which the correlation became significant. DPC sensitization did not change how many TCRs were above 1 in 1000 frequency, and no evidence was found of alterations in global repertoire structure.

Libraries were constructed by RACE. The instrument given in TCRdb is NextSeq 500. During library preparation, unique molecular identifiers were attached to individual cDNA molecules so that TCRs could be counted quantitatively and reproducibly. From each blood RNA sample, both TCR alpha and TCR beta chains were sequenced. On the study's bioinformatics: A median of about 87,000 TCRs per sample was observed, with a range of roughly 23,224 to 700,000. V, J and CDR3 annotation of the TCR reads was performed with the Decombinator software suite. Every sample was subsampled to the same number of TCRs (28,000) for the PS versus PT1 abundance plots. TCRs were defined as expanded if absent before sensitization and observed at least eight times at the 2-week time point. Starting from the raw public reads, TCRdb applied fastp trimming at Q25, assembled clones with MiXCR and retained in-frame beta chains. Duplicate CDR3 protein sequences are folded into a single record with the most common DNA and genes. TCRdb's processing, not the study's, gives the V and J calls here. The sample table shows tens of thousands of distinct CDR3 sequences, and roughly 11% are seen once. Roughly 5.2% of the sample is in the top ten clones.

The material sequenced was whole blood, taken in connection with sensitization to the hapten diphenylcyclopropenone (DPC). The receptor chain draws on TRBV29-1 and TRBJ2-1; the best D guess is TRBD1, with 6 bases matching. The sequence was obtained from a woman between 50 and 59 years old with alopecia areata. Some clones in this sample may be carry-over from other donors' samples. The DNA sequence is as follows: TGCAGCGTTGAACCCGGGACACTGAACAATGAGCAGTTCTTC. The encoded protein is CSVEPGTLNNEQFF.